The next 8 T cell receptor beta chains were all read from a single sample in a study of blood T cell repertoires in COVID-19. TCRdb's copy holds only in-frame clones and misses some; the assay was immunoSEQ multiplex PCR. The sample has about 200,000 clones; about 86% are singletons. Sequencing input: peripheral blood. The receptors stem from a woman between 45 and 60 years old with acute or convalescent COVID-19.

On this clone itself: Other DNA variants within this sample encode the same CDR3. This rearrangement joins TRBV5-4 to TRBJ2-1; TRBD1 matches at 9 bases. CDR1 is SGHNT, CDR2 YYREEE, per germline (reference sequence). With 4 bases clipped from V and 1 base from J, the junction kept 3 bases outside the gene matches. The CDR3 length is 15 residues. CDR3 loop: CASSPGQGSYNEQFF. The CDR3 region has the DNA TGTGCCAGCAGCCCAGGACAGGGGTCCTACAATGAGCAGTTCTTC.

This chain's CDR3 is CASSERGRRAGDTQYF. CDR3 DNA sequence: TGTGCCAGCAGTGAAAGGGGCAGGAGGGCTGGAGATACGCAGTATTTT. The chain combines TRBV6-1 with TRBJ2-3; possibly TRBD2 for D (6 bases). The CDR3 extends over 16 amino acids. The ends were cut back, 2 bases at V and 5 bases at J, with 17 bases in the middle. The germline V gene has CDR1 MNHNS and CDR2 SASEGT.

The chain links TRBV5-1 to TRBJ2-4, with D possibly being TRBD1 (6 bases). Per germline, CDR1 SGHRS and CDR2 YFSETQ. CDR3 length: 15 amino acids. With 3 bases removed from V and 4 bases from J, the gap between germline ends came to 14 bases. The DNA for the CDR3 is TGCGCCAGCAGCTGGAGTACAGGGCAGAAAAACATTCAGTACTTC. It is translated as CASSWSTGQKNIQYF.

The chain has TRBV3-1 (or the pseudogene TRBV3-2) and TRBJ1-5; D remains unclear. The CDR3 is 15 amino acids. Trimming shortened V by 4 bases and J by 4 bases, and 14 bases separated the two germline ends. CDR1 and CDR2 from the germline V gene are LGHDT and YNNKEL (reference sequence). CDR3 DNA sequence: TGTGCCAGCAGCCCCGGGGTTTGGGTAAATCAGCCCCAGCATTTT. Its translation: CASSPGVWVNQPQHF.

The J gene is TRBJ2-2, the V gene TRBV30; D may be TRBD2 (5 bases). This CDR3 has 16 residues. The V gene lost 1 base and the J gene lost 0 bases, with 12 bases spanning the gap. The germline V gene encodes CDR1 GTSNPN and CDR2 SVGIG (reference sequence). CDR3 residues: CAWSDRRTSNTGELFF. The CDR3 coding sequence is TGTGCCTGGAGTGATCGCAGGACTTCGAACACCGGGGAGCTGTTTTTT.

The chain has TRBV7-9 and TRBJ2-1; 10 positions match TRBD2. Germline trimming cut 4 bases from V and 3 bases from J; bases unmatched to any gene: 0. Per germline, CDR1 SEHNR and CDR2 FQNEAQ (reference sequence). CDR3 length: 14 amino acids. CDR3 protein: CASSWTSGYNEQFF. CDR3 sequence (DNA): TGTGCCAGCAGCTGGACTAGCGGCTACAATGAGCAGTTCTTC.

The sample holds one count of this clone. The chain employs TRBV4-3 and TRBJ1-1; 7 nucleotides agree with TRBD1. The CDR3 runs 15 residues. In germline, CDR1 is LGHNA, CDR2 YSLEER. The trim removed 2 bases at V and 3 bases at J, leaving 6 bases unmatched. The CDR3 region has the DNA TGCGCCAGCAGCCAATGGACAGGTCGGGACACTGAAGCTTTCTTT. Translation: CASSQWTGRDTEAFF.

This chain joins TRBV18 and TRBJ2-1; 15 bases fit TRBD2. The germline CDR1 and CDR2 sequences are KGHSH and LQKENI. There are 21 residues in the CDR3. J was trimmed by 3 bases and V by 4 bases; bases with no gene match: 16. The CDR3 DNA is TGTGCCAGCTCACTATACCTTGGGACTAGCGGGGGGAATTACCGCTACAATGAGCAGTTCTTC. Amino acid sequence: CASSLYLGTSGGNYRYNEQFF.